What follows describes a single TCR beta chain. These data come from a study of OX40 agonist ivuxolimab in advanced cancers. Study-wide context: At under 85% male, the cohort had a mean age of around 56 years, ranging from roughly 20 to 90.

Only in-frame clones appear in the TCRdb table, and some are missing; sequencing was by immunoSEQ multiplex PCR. The sample yields approximately 40,000 clones, around 82% seen once. This specimen consisted of CD4+ or CD8+ T cells sorted from blood, obtained in a trial of the OX40 agonist ivuxolimab. This sequence was found in an adult with an advanced solid tumor such as melanoma, head and neck, liver or kidney cancer.

CDR3 sequence: CASSLLGGDSYEQYF. The CDR3 DNA reads as TGTGCCAGCAGCTTATTGGGGGGTGATTCCTACGAGCAGTACTTC. V gene TRBV7-9 combines with J gene TRBJ2-5; TRBD2 is a possible D gene (6 bases). The end of the DNA aligns better with TRBJ2-7, so the J call may be wrong. This CDR3 has 15 amino acids. Germline loops: CDR1 SEHNR, CDR2 FQNEAQ (reference sequence).